This T cell receptor (beta chain) stems from a study of blood T cell repertoires in COVID-19. As for the study in general: T cells, B-cell-depleted T cells, or PBMCs provided the cDNA or gDNA that served as material.

V shed 1 base and J shed 2 bases, with 6 bases lying between them. CDR1 SGDLS and CDR2 YYNGEE come from the germline V gene. The CDR3 totals 13 residues. Original processing methods: Researchers report that nucleated cell counts were estimated from reference gene primer amplification. TCRdb's table, derived via immunoSEQ multiplex PCR, lists solely in-frame clones and lacks some. V, J and clone size reflect that table, while D and trimming were determined from the DNA. The sample contains roughly 200,000 clones, about 87% of which appear only once. The chain recombines TRBV9 with TRBJ1-2, with D possibly TRBD1 on 6 matching bases. Input material: peripheral blood. The receptor's source is a woman between 18 and 29 years old who had recovered from COVID-19. CDR3 bases: TGTGCCAGCAGCGTACAGGGGAACTATGGCTACACCTTC. As protein: CASSVQGNYGYTF.